Listed below are T cell receptor beta chains from one sample, sequenced in a study of T cell changes during pregnancy in multiple sclerosis. Repertoires were generated with immunoSEQ multiplex PCR, while TCRdb's copy carries only in-frame clones and drops some. The sample contains 35,000 to 45,000 clones, 91% of which appear only once. The sample consisted of CD4+ T cells from peripheral blood mononuclear cells, taken in the second trimester of pregnancy. The receptors stem from a female donor in good health, enrolled as a control in a pregnancy study. Both conserved end residues are part of each CDR3. The D gene is left open where the match is weak.

TRBD1	TRBV13	TRBJ2-5	13	CASSLRGPETQYF
NA	TRBV28	TRBJ1-2	16	CASSSHPQGTNYGYTF
TRBD2	TRBV6-1	TRBJ2-3	15	CASSGVAGGTDTQYF
TRBD1	TRBV5-4	TRBJ2-7	13	CASSRQGADEQYF
NA	TRBV15	TRBJ1-5	20	CATSRGPRGLGPRGNQPQHF
TRBD1	TRBV10-1	TRBJ2-7	16	CASSAMPRTGGYEQYF
TRBD1	TRBV5-1	TRBJ2-2	13	CASRWDRDGELFF
NA	TRBV2	TRBJ2-5	14	CASSGVYGGVTQYF
NA	TRBV29-1	TRBJ2-2	13	CSVWTDYTGELFF
NA	TRBV18	TRBJ1-1	17	CASSPPRGGTMNTEAFF
NA	TRBV5-1	TRBJ1-4	14	CASRGGETNEKLFF
TRBD1	TRBV9	TRBJ1-3	20	CASSVLAGGSPAHSGNTIYF
NA	TRBV28	TRBJ1-1	16	CASSLMEGSMNTEAFF
NA	TRBV19	TRBJ2-5	16	CASSGGILGNQETQYF
TRBD2	TRBV7-8	TRBJ2-3	18	CASSLGRSGGEGADTQYF
NA	TRBV19	TRBJ1-1	14	CASFNGRENTEAFF
NA	TRBV28	TRBJ1-5	16	CASSFLRLISNQPQHF
NA	TRBV12-5	TRBJ2-6	17	CASGLVRGSSGANVLTF
TRBD2	TRBV7-2	TRBJ2-3	13	CATGRAGTDTQYF
NA	TRBV5-4	TRBJ1-1	13	CASSLERGTEAFF
TRBD1	TRBV6-5	TRBJ2-7	15	CASSTGTGSSYEQYF
TRBD1	TRBV5-6	TRBJ2-5	15	CASSFGNRGVETQYF
NA	TRBV25-1	TRBJ1-2	14	CASGQGRSNYGYTF
NA	TRBV4-2	TRBJ2-3	15	CASSQDDGREDTQYF
NA	TRBV29-1	TRBJ2-4	13	CSVGPLTKNIQYF
TRBD2	TRBV19	TRBJ2-5	15	CASSPRQREGETQYF
TRBD2	TRBV9	TRBJ2-5	15	CASSILPGGGETQYF
TRBD1	TRBV25-1	TRBJ1-1	13	CASSDRGLTEAFF
TRBD1	TRBV27	TRBJ2-1	15	CASSPGQGVAHEQFF
TRBD2	TRBV6-5	TRBJ2-1	16	CASSYMLGGPHNEQFF
TRBD2	TRBV30	TRBJ2-2	14	CAWSFPGGSGELFF
NA	TRBV10-3	TRBJ2-1	13	CAIRAGAGAEQFF
NA	TRBV2	TRBJ2-2	13	CATVRDYTGELFF
NA	TRBV7-9	TRBJ1-1	14	CASSLHGGHTEAFF
NA	TRBV5-1	TRBJ1-1	14	CASSSRGVRQEAFF
NA	TRBV7-9	TRBJ2-3	12	CASGSGVSTQYF
NA	TRBV29-1	TRBJ1-3	13	CSVAIDTQTTIYF
TRBD1	TRBV11-2	TRBJ2-1	15	CASSPQRTGGNEQFF
TRBD2	TRBV5-8	TRBJ2-3	13	CASVAGGTDTQYF
TRBD1	TRBV10-2	TRBJ1-6	15	CASRDTGTGYSPLHF
NA	TRBV28	TRBJ2-7	11	CASSGQSGEFF
TRBD1	TRBV2	TRBJ2-7	14	CASRAGTGTYEQYF
NA	TRBV19	TRBJ1-1	12	CASSHGQTEAFF
NA	TRBV6-1	TRBJ2-2	17	CASSEVLIARATGELFF
TRBD1	TRBV27	TRBJ2-1	16	CASSLVRGRSYNEQFF
NA	TRBV28	TRBJ1-5	12	CASSSGDQPQHF
NA	TRBV7-2	TRBJ1-3	14	CASSLDRGGNTIYF
TRBD2	TRBV6-4	TRBJ2-3	16	CASSKLAGVTSDTQYF
TRBD1	TRBV28	TRBJ2-5	14	CASSLQGGAETQYF
NA	TRBV27	TRBJ2-3	15	CASSSPPTRLDTQYF
TRBD2	TRBV2	TRBJ2-1	15	CASSPTTSGYNEQFF
NA	TRBV2	TRBJ1-3	14	CASSEELSGNTIYF
NA	TRBV5-5	TRBJ2-2	14	CASSFRRDTGELFF
NA	TRBV5-1	TRBJ1-6	13	CASSLDREPSLHF
TRBD2	TRBV18	TRBJ2-7	15	CASSPQAGPPLEQYF
TRBD1	TRBV7-7	TRBJ2-1	13	CASSFGTGDRRFF
NA	TRBV30	TRBJ1-5	13	CAWSLVSNQPQHF
NA	TRBV19	TRBJ1-4	13	CASSWRVNEKLFF